This is a list of T cell receptor beta chains from one sample in a study of low-dose radiotherapy and immunotherapy resistance in tumors. TCRdb ran MiXCR on the reads and lists one entry per CDR3 protein. The sample gives some 94,000 distinct CDR3 sequences, about 20% of which show up once; 9.5% to 15% is in the top ten. The starting material was PBMCs, obtained after low-dose radiotherapy plus immunotherapy. The receptors were sampled from a female donor with ovarian cancer. The CDR3 runs from the conserved cysteine through the conserved F or W. A D gene is named only where the DNA matches it firmly. Not all rows give a size; the values are once, few, many and, for expanded clones, a class.

NA	TRBV5-1	TRBJ2-7	NA	CASSNDPRPSSYEQYF	TGCGCCAGCAGCAATGACCCACGCCCGAGCTCCTACGAGCAGTACTTC
few	TRBV19	TRBJ1-1	NA	CASSDGRMNTEAFF	TGTGCCAGTAGTGATGGCAGGATGAACACTGAAGCTTTCTTT
many	TRBV20-1	TRBJ1-5	NA	CSAGGGAGNQPQHF	TGCAGTGCTGGGGGGGGGGCTGGGAATCAGCCCCAGCATTTT
few	TRBV20-1	TRBJ2-7	NA	CSAVRQISFSYEQYF	TGCAGTGCGGTCCGACAGATATCCTTCTCCTACGAGCAGTACTTC
many	TRBV20-1	TRBJ2-7	NA	CSIPGPGNSYEQYF	TGCAGTATCCCCGGTCCAGGAAATTCCTACGAGCAGTACTTC
NA	TRBV28	TRBJ2-2	NA	CASSFPRPPRVQRSPGELFF	TGTGCCAGCAGTTTCCCCCGACCGCCGAGAGTACAGAGGTCTCCCGGGGAGCTGTTTTTT
many	TRBV4-1	TRBJ2-1	TRBD2	CASSPDSGGATYNEQFF	TGCGCCAGCAGCCCGGATAGCGGGGGGGCAACATACAATGAGCAGTTCTTC
many	TRBV19	TRBJ1-2	NA	CASSTTGTAYGYTF	TGTGCCAGTAGTACTACCGGGACGGCCTATGGCTACACCTTC
many	TRBV7-2	TRBJ2-2	TRBD2	CASSSTSGNPGELFF	TGTGCCAGCAGTTCGACTAGCGGGAACCCCGGGGAGCTGTTTTTT
many	TRBV18	TRBJ1-1	NA	CASSPARETEAFF	TGTGCCAGCTCACCAGCGAGGGAAACTGAAGCTTTCTTT
many	TRBV3-1	TRBJ1-6	NA	CASSPGRNNSPLHF	TGTGCCAGCAGCCCGGGACGGAATAATTCACCCCTCCACTTT
few	TRBV6-2/TRBV6-3	TRBJ1-5	NA	CASSYRHLSNQPQHF	TGTGCCAGCAGTTACAGGCACCTTAGCAATCAGCCCCAGCATTTT
once	TRBV5-8	TRBJ1-1	TRBD1	CASSSRGQGIVTEAFF	TGTGCCAGCAGCTCCCGGGGACAGGGCATAGTCACTGAAGCTTTCTTT
many	TRBV5-6	TRBJ1-6	NA	CASSLEQGLTPLHF	TGTGCCAGCAGCTTGGAACAGGGTTTAACACCCCTCCACTTT
NA	TRBV6-2/TRBV6-3	TRBJ1-5	NA	CASSLDGNNQPQHF	TGTGCCAGCAGTTTGGACGGAAACAATCAGCCCCAGCATTTT
many	TRBV2	TRBJ2-1	TRBD2	CASNRDYYNEQFF	TGTGCCAGCAACCGGGACTACTACAATGAGCAGTTCTTC